The 27 T cell receptor beta chains reported below all come from one sample, sequenced in a study of post-analysis software for immune sequencing data. Study-wide findings and caveats: Compared with controls, patients had more of about five TRBV segments, including TRBV5-6, TRBV5-1 and TRBV20-1.

Unique molecular identifiers tagged the TCR beta cDNA libraries. TCRdb fed the PCR reads into MiXCR, producing one record per CDR3 protein. Among a few hundred thousand distinct CDR3 sequences listed, about 40% were seen once. These TCRs are of unknown antigen specificity. The specimen was blood. These receptors came from a girl aged 2 to 9 with multiple sclerosis.

The J gene is TRBJ2-4, the V gene TRBV20-1; D tentatively reads TRBD1 or TRBD2 (5 bases each). CDR3 length: 16 amino acids. Per germline, CDR1 DFQATT and CDR2 SNEGSKA (reference sequence). V was pared by 5 bases and J by 0 bases, with 17 bases between. The CDR3 coding sequence is TGCAGTGCTGGGGCCCCTAGCACCCTAGCCAAAAACATTCAGTACTTC. It codes for CSAGAPSTLAKNIQYF.

This clonotype was detected a few times. The chain employs TRBV7-2 and TRBJ2-7, with 7 bases fitting TRBD1. Germline CDR1 SGHTA, CDR2 FQGNSA. The CDR3 length is 14 residues. V was pared by 1 base and J by 4 bases, with 4 bases of the junction left unmatched. The CDR3 reads CASSLVGTAYEQYF. The CDR3 bases are TGTGCCAGCAGCTTAGTAGGGACAGCTTACGAGCAGTACTTC.

The chain links TRBV7-9 to TRBJ1-2; maybe TRBD1 (6 bases). The CDR3 runs to 14 residues. Trimming took 3 bases from V and 8 from J, leaving 16 bases between them. Germline CDR1 SEHNR, CDR2 FQNEAQ (reference sequence). CDR3 DNA: TGTGCCAGCAGCTTGGTACAGGGCAGCGGGGGCTACACCTTC. Its translation is CASSLVQGSGGYTF.

CDR3 nucleotide sequence: TGCAGTGCTGTTACAGGGCCCGAGACCCAGTACTTC. This translates into CSAVTGPETQYF. V and J are TRBV20-1 and TRBJ2-5; tentatively, D is TRBD1 (6 bases). V lost 5 bases and J 5 bases, leaving 12 bases between the germline ends. Germline V gene lookup returns CDR1 DFQATT and CDR2 SNEGSKA (reference sequence). This CDR3 is 12 amino acids long.

This clonotype was observed a handful of times. The J gene is TRBJ2-1, the V gene TRBV7-9; 13 bases agree with TRBD2. Germline-derived CDR1 and CDR2 are SEHNR and FQNEAQ (reference sequence). Trimming at V came to 5 bases and at J to 8 bases, leaving 6 bases not matched to a gene. The CDR3 length is 15 residues. The CDR3 loop reads CASSPGTSGKYEQFF. DNA of the CDR3: TGTGCCAGCAGCCCCGGGACTAGCGGGAAGTATGAGCAGTTCTTC. Together with reference TRBV7-9 and TRBJ2-1, the CDR3 gives the full variable domain: DTGVSQNPRHKITKRGQNVTFRCDPISEHNRLYWYRQTLGQGPEFLTYFQNEAQLEKSRLLSDRFSAERPKGSFSTLEIQRTEQGDSAMYLCASSPGTSGKYEQFFGPGTRLTVL.

The gene calls are TRBV7-9 and TRBJ2-7, with D uncertain. The CDR3 totals 14 residues. V shed 1 base and J shed 0 bases, with 7 bases lying between them. CDR1 and CDR2 (germline): SEHNR, FQNEAQ (reference sequence). For the CDR3, the DNA is TGTGCCAGCAGCTTAGGGTATGACTCCTACGAGCAGTACTTC. This translates into CASSLGYDSYEQYF. The full variable domain, its missing parts supplied by reference TRBV7-9 and TRBJ2-7, is DTGVSQNPRHKITKRGQNVTFRCDPISEHNRLYWYRQTLGQGPEFLTYFQNEAQLEKSRLLSDRFSAERPKGSFSTLEIQRTEQGDSAMYLCASSLGYDSYEQYFGPGTRLTVT.

In its sample, this clonotype was seen a few times. This chain links TRBV10-3 with TRBJ2-1, with 7 bases identical to TRBD1. Germline V gene data show CDR1 as ENHRY and CDR2 as SYGVKD. This CDR3 is built from 13 residues. V shed 6 bases and J 5 bases; nucleotides not matched to a gene: 4. CDR3 loop: CAISRDSNNEQFF. In DNA, the CDR3 is TGTGCCATCAGCCGGGACAGCAACAATGAGCAGTTCTTC.

The chain joins TRBV7-3 to TRBJ2-1; 7 nucleotides align to TRBD2. The ends lost 1 base at V and 5 bases at J; junction bases unmatched: 8. The CDR3 runs to 16 residues. Germline assignment: CDR1 SGHTA and CDR2 FQGTGA. CDR3 DNA: TGTGCCAGCAGCTTAATGTCCAGCGGGATAGACAATGAGCAGTTCTTC. It encodes CASSLMSSGIDNEQFF.

The rearrangement links TRBV6-4 to TRBJ2-7; either TRBD1 or TRBD2 may supply D (5 bases each). The CDR3 contains 16 residues. CDR1 is MRHNA, CDR2 SNTAGT, per germline. V lost 6 bases to trimming and J lost 5 bases, with 23 bases between them. CDR3 sequence reads: CASRTSGPQASNEQYF. The CDR3 DNA follows: TGTGCCAGCAGGACTTCGGGACCCCAAGCCTCGAACGAGCAGTACTTC.

Only a few counts were recorded for this clonotype. The chain employs TRBV12-3 or TRBV12-4 and TRBJ1-6, with 8 bases lining up with TRBD1. The V segment lost 1 base and the J segment 0 bases; nucleotides outside the gene matches: 8. The CDR3 has 19 amino acids. CDR3 in amino acids: CASSLVLAGGNSYNSPLHF. The CDR3 coding sequence is TGTGCCAGCAGTTTAGTTTTGGCAGGGGGCAACTCCTATAATTCACCCCTCCACTTT.

J is TRBJ2-3 and V is TRBV9; 14 positions match TRBD2. This CDR3 region has 18 residues. Trimming removed 3 bases from V and 4 bases from J; junction bases left unmatched: 10. Per germline, CDR1 SGDLS and CDR2 YYNGEE. DNA for the CDR3: TGTGCCAGCAGCGCCTCCCTTCAGACTAGCGGGAGGGCAGATACGCAGTATTTT. Protein sequence: CASSASLQTSGRADTQYF.

This clonotype was seen only a few times. The CDR3: CASVFRGAEAYEQYF. The CDR3, as DNA: TGTGCCAGCGTATTTAGAGGTGCGGAAGCCTACGAGCAGTACTTC. The rearrangement uses TRBV13 and TRBJ2-7; D not certain. V lost 8 bases and J lost 2, with 19 bases in between. Germline lookup yields CDR1 PRHDT and CDR2 FYEKMQ (reference sequence). The CDR3 sequence is 15 residues long.

The gene calls are TRBV20-1 and TRBJ1-2; D unclear. Germline-derived CDR1 and CDR2 are DFQATT and SNEGSKA (reference sequence). The CDR3 runs to 14 residues. Deletions cut 2 bases from V and 4 bases from J, with 14 bases between. The chain's CDR3 is CSARPFLSSYGYTF. CDR3 in DNA: TGCAGTGCTAGACCCTTCCTCTCCAGCTATGGCTACACCTTC.

V usage is TRBV2 and J usage is TRBJ2-7, with 12 bases identical to TRBD1. Trimming at V came to 8 bases and at J to 5 bases, leaving 4 bases not matched to a gene. Germline CDR1 is SNHLY and CDR2 is FYNNEI. The CDR3 totals 13 residues. This CDR3 is CASRDRGHDEQYF. The DNA for the CDR3 is TGTGCCAGCCGGGACAGGGGGCACGACGAGCAGTACTTC. Full variable domain (rest looked up from reference TRBV2 and TRBJ2-7): EPEVTQTPSHQVTQMGQEVILRCVPISNHLYFYWYRQILGQKVEFLVSFYNNEISEKSEIFDDQFSVERPDGSNFTLKIRSTKLEDSAMYFCASRDRGHDEQYFGPGTRLTVT.

The chain recombines TRBV15 with TRBJ1-1; no clear D. CDR1 and CDR2 from the germline V gene are LNHNV and YYDKDF (reference sequence). There are 14 residues in the CDR3. The V end lost 2 bases, the J end lost 0 bases, and 7 bases lay between the germline ends. CDR3 protein: CATSRQTMNTEAFF. The CDR3 DNA follows: TGTGCCACCAGCAGACAGACCATGAACACTGAAGCTTTCTTT.

This clonotype has just a few counts. The V and J genes are TRBV5-1 and TRBJ2-7; 7 bases are a match to TRBD1. The germline V gene encodes CDR1 SGHRS and CDR2 YFSETQ. This CDR3 has 15 residues. V was pared by 4 bases and J by 6 bases, with 13 bases of the junction left unmatched. The chain's CDR3 is CASSPSPDRLSEQYF. The CDR3 bases are TGCGCCAGCAGCCCCTCCCCGGACAGGCTTTCCGAGCAGTACTTC.

The CDR3: CASSLVGGKGYEQYF. The CDR3 coding sequence is TGTGCCAGCAGCTTAGTAGGGGGGAAGGGATACGAGCAGTACTTC. This chain links TRBV7-2 with TRBJ2-7; D is perhaps TRBD1 or TRBD2 (6 bases each). Per the germline V gene, CDR1 is SGHTA and CDR2 is FQGNSA. Between the trimmed V and J ends, which lost 1 base and 4 bases, there was a span of 14 bases. The CDR3 sequence is 15 residues long.

This chain connects TRBV6-5 to TRBJ2-3; 7 bases line up with TRBD1. CDR3 length equals 14 residues. The germline gives CDR1 MNHEY, CDR2 SVGAGI. V dropped 2 bases and J dropped 1; count of bases not matched to a gene: 0. CDR3 sequence: CASSYRGRTDTQYF. For the CDR3, the DNA is TGTGCCAGCAGTTACAGGGGGCGCACAGATACGCAGTATTTT.

There are a few counts of this clonotype. CDR3 DNA sequence: TGCAGCGTTGACCCCGGTAATGGCTACACCTTC. Its protein product is CSVDPGNGYTF. The V gene is TRBV29-1, the J gene TRBJ1-2; no clear D gene. V dropped 3 bases and J dropped 6 bases, with 8 bases sitting between them. Germline CDR1 and CDR2: SQVTM and ANQGSEA. The CDR3 is 11 residues long.

V and J are TRBV7-2 and TRBJ1-2; a weak D match, TRBD1 (6 bases). Germline CDR1 reads SGHTA; CDR2 reads FQGNSA. V lost 2 bases and J lost 8, with 12 bases in between. The CDR3 has 13 residues. The CDR3: CASSLNREGGYTF. CDR3 sequence (DNA): TGTGCCAGCAGCTTAAACAGGGAAGGGGGCTACACCTTC.

This clonotype came up a few times. The chain couples TRBV29-1 to TRBJ1-2, with D possibly being TRBD1 (6 bases). Germline CDR1 and CDR2: SQVTM and ANQGSEA. The CDR3 has 14 residues. V shed 6 bases and J shed 1 base, with 15 bases lying between them. The CDR3 DNA is TGCAGCGTACTCAGGGGAGATAATAACTATGGCTACACCTTC. This codes for CSVLRGDNNYGYTF.

This clonotype was found a few times. The chain combines TRBV14 with TRBJ1-2; no clear D gene. The CDR3 consists of 15 residues. With 1 base removed from V and 0 bases from J, the gap between germline ends came to 9 bases. Looked up from germline, CDR1 is SGHDN and CDR2 is FVKESK. The CDR3 loop reads CASSQGAEPNYGYTF. In nucleotides, the CDR3 is TGTGCCAGCAGCCAAGGCGCGGAGCCTAACTATGGCTACACCTTC.

In its sample, this clonotype was seen a few times. The rearrangement joins TRBV9 to TRBJ2-5, with TRBD1 matching 10 bases. Germline V lookup: CDR1 SGDLS, CDR2 YYNGEE. The CDR3 extends over 14 amino acids. J lost 5 bases, V lost 4 bases, and 5 bases had no gene match. Here the CDR3 DNA reads TGTGCCAGCAGCATGGGACAGGGGTTTGAGACCCAGTACTTC. Its translation: CASSMGQGFETQYF. The whole variable domain, remainder taken from reference TRBV9 and TRBJ2-5, is DSGVTQTPKHLITATGQRVTLRCSPRSGDLSVYWYQQSLDQGLQFLIQYYNGEERAKGNILERFSAQQFPDLHSELNLSSLELGDSALYFCASSMGQGFETQYFGPGTRLLVL.

This chain links TRBV20-1 with TRBJ2-1; TRBD2 matches at 8 bases. Germline CDR1 DFQATT, CDR2 SNEGSKA (reference sequence). With V trimmed by 2 bases and J by 3 bases, 15 bases remained unmatched. This CDR3 comprises 18 residues. CDR3 in DNA: TGCAGTGCTAGAAATCGGGGCGGCGGCGGGAGGAGCTACAATGAGCAGTTCTTC. It specifies CSARNRGGGGRSYNEQFF.

The J gene is TRBJ1-3, the V gene TRBV28, with D possibly matching TRBD1 (5 bases). The CDR3 is 19 residues long. Trimming left V 5 bases short and J 0 bases short, with 23 bases between. Germline-derived CDR1 and CDR2 are MDHEN and SYDVKM. CDR3 protein: CASSPRRFRRANSGNTIYF. In nucleotides, the CDR3 is TGTGCCAGCAGTCCCCGGCGCTTTCGCAGGGCCAACTCTGGAAACACCATATATTTT. Based on the CDR3 plus reference TRBV28 and TRBJ1-3, the full variable domain is DVKVTQSSRYLVKRTGEKVFLECVQDMDHENMFWYRQDPGLGLRLIYFSYDVKMKEKGDIPEGYSVSREKKERFSLILESASTNQTSMYLCASSPRRFRRANSGNTIYFGEGSWLTVV.

This chain uses TRBV20-1 with TRBJ2-7; D might be TRBD2 (5 bases). Trimming removed 5 bases from V and 3 bases from J, with 17 bases in between. The CDR3 consists of 14 residues. Germline loops: CDR1 DFQATT, CDR2 SNEGSKA (reference sequence). As DNA, the CDR3 is TGCAGTGCTTCTCCGATTGACTATTTCTACGAGCAGTACTTC. It yields the protein CSASPIDYFYEQYF.

V usage is TRBV15 and J usage is TRBJ1-1; no reliable D call. The ends were cut back, 0 bases at V and 6 bases at J, with 11 bases in the middle. The germline V gene has CDR1 LNHNV and CDR2 YYDKDF (reference sequence). This CDR3 contains 14 residues. CDR3 sequence (DNA): TGTGCCACCAGCAGAGAGCCGGGTGGGGCTGAAGCTTTCTTT. The encoded protein is CATSREPGGAEAFF.